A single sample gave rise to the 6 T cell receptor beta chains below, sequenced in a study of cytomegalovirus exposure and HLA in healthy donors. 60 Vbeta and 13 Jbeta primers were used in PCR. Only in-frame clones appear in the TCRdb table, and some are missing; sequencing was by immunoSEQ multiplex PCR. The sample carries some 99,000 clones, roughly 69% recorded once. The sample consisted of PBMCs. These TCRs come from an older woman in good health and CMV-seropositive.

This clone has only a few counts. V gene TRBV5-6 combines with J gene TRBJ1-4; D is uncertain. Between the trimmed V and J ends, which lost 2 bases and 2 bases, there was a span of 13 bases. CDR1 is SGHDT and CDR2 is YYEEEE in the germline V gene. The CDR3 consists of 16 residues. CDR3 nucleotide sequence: TGTGCCAGCAGCTTAGCGGGCCCTGGGACTAATGAAAAACTGTTTTTT. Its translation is CASSLAGPGTNEKLFF.

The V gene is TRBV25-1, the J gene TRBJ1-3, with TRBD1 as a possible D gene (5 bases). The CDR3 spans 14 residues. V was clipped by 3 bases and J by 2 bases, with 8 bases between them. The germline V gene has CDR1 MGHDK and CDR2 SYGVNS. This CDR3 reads CASSEGGAGNTIYF. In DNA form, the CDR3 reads TGTGCCAGCAGTGAGGGAGGGGCTGGAAACACCATATATTTT.

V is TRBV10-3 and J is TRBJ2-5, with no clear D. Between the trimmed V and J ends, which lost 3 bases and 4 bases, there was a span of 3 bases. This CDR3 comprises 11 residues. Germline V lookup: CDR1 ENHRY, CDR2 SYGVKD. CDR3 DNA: TGTGCCATCAGTGACGTAGAGACCCAGTACTTC. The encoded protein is CAISDVETQYF.

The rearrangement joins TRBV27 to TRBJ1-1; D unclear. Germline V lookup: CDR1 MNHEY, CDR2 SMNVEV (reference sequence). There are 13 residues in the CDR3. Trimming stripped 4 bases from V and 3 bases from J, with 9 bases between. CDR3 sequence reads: CASSSVLHTEAFF. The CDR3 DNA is TGTGCCAGCAGTTCAGTCTTACACACTGAAGCTTTCTTT.

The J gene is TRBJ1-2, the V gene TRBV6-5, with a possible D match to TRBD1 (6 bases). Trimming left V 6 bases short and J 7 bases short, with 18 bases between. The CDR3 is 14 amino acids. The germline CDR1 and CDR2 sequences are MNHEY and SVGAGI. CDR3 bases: TGTGCCAGCAGATTCGGGACACGCGGGTCTGGCTACACCTTC. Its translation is CASRFGTRGSGYTF.

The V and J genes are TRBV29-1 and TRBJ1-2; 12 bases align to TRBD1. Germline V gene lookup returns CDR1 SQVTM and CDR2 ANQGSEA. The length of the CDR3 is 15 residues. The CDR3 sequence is CSGGSGQGAVDGYTF. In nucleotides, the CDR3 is TGCAGTGGCGGGTCGGGACAGGGGGCGGTCGATGGCTACACCTTC. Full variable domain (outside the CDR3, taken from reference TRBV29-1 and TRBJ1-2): SAVISQKPSRDICQRGTSLTIQCQVDSQVTMMFWYRQQPGQSLTLIATANQGSEATYESGFVIDKFPISRPNLTFSTLTVSNMSPEDSSIYLCSGGSGQGAVDGYTFGSGTRLTVV.